A single sample is the source of the 11 T cell receptor beta chains below, sequenced in a study of T cells in localized non-small cell lung cancer. Clones were read by immunoSEQ multiplex PCR, and TCRdb kept only the in-frame ones, dropping some. The repertoire includes some 140,000 clones, approximately 88% of them detected once, and around 1.8% sits in the top ten. The sample in question was peripheral blood, obtained before any cancer treatment. Receptors originate from a female donor older than 55 with stage I lung adenocarcinoma.

The chain is built from TRBV2 and TRBJ2-1; no reliable D call. Trimming shortened V by 4 bases and J by 7 bases, and 5 bases separated the two germline ends. The germline V gene has CDR1 SNHLY and CDR2 FYNNEI. CDR3 length equals 11 residues. The CDR3 coding sequence is TGTGCCAGCAGTGTCTGGAATGAGCAGTTCTTC. It encodes CASSVWNEQFF.

The chain combines TRBV2 with TRBJ2-7; D uncertain. This CDR3 is built from 11 residues. The germline gives CDR1 SNHLY, CDR2 FYNNEI. The germline V and J ends were trimmed by 7 bases and 2 bases, with 6 bases remaining between them. The CDR3 reads CASTLAYEQYF. The CDR3 DNA reads as TGTGCCAGCACGCTGGCCTACGAGCAGTACTTC.

The chain links TRBV10-2 to TRBJ1-5; 8 bases are shared with TRBD1. Losses at the gene ends were 2 bases for V and 2 bases for J; bases not matched to a gene: 2. This CDR3 comprises 15 residues. CDR1 and CDR2 (germline): WSHSY, SAAADI. The CDR3 here is CASSEGQGGNQPQHF. The CDR3 coding sequence is TGCGCCAGCAGTGAGGGACAGGGAGGCAATCAGCCCCAGCATTTT.

The gene calls are TRBV28 and TRBJ2-5; tentatively, D is TRBD2 (5 bases). The germline V and J ends were trimmed by 4 bases and 6 bases, with 15 bases remaining between them. Germline assignment: CDR1 MDHEN and CDR2 SYDVKM. This CDR3 has 14 residues. CDR3 sequence: CASSSPTTSKTQYF. CDR3 sequence (DNA): TGTGCCAGCAGTTCTCCGACTACCTCGAAGACCCAGTACTTC.

The V call is TRBV7-9, the J call TRBJ2-1; D uncertain. Germline V gives CDR1 SEHNR, CDR2 FQNEAQ (reference sequence). V dropped 2 bases and J dropped 1 base, with 9 bases sitting between them. This CDR3 is 15 amino acids long. As DNA, the CDR3 is TGTGCCAGCAGCTTAACGGTCCCTTCCTACAATGAGCAGTTCTTC. Protein product: CASSLTVPSYNEQFF.

J is TRBJ1-5 and V is TRBV5-4; D is possibly TRBD1 (5 bases). The V gene's germline CDR1 is SGHNT and CDR2 YYREEE (reference sequence). The CDR3 sequence is 15 residues long. Trimming stripped 3 bases from V and 5 bases from J, with 15 bases between. The CDR3 coding sequence is TGTGCCAGCAGCTCCCATAACAGGCCAGATCAGCCCCAGCATTTT. Encoded protein: CASSSHNRPDQPQHF. Drawing the rest from reference TRBV5-4 and TRBJ1-5, the complete variable domain is ETGVTQSPTHLIKTRGQQVTLRCSSQSGHNTVSWYQQALGQGPQFIFQYYREEENGRGNFPPRFSGLQFPNYSSELNVNALELDDSALYLCASSSHNRPDQPQHFGDGTRLSIL.

The V gene is TRBV9, the J gene TRBJ2-1; TRBD2 matches at 8 bases. Germline values: CDR1 SGDLS, CDR2 YYNGEE. The CDR3 has 15 amino acids. Trimming took 3 bases from V and 5 from J; bases not matched to a gene: 7. CDR3 DNA sequence: TGTGCCAGCAGCGCGGGACTAGACCCGAACAATGAGCAGTTCTTC. This codes for CASSAGLDPNNEQFF. The full variable domain, its missing parts supplied by reference TRBV9 and TRBJ2-1, is DSGVTQTPKHLITATGQRVTLRCSPRSGDLSVYWYQQSLDQGLQFLIQYYNGEERAKGNILERFSAQQFPDLHSELNLSSLELGDSALYFCASSAGLDPNNEQFFGPGTRLTVL.

The chain employs TRBV28 and TRBJ2-7; D is unresolved. CDR1 is MDHEN, CDR2 SYDVKM, per germline. V shed 3 bases and J shed 6 bases, with 6 bases lying between them. This CDR3 is built from 11 residues. CDR3 loop: CASSLSVEQYF. The CDR3 nucleotides read TGTGCCAGCAGTTTGTCCGTCGAGCAGTACTTC. The full variable domain, completed using reference TRBV28 and TRBJ2-7, is DVKVTQSSRYLVKRTGEKVFLECVQDMDHENMFWYRQDPGLGLRLIYFSYDVKMKEKGDIPEGYSVSREKKERFSLILESASTNQTSMYLCASSLSVEQYFGPGTRLTVT.

J is TRBJ2-7 and V is TRBV6-5, with D tentatively TRBD2 (7 bases). The CDR3 consists of 14 residues. Germline V CDR1 and CDR2: MNHEY, SVGAGI. V shed 5 bases and J shed 4 bases, with 15 bases lying between them. CDR3 amino acids: CASSRGGRVYEQYF. CDR3 sequence (DNA): TGTGCCAGCAGTAGGGGGGGGAGGGTTTACGAGCAGTACTTC.

The chain carries TRBV5-5 and TRBJ1-2; a possible D gene is TRBD1 (6 bases). The CDR3 consists of 15 residues. Germline loops: CDR1 SGHKS, CDR2 YYEKEE (reference sequence). Trimming took 6 bases from V and 4 from J, leaving 19 bases between them. The CDR3 DNA follows: TGTGCCAGCATCCGGACAGCGACCGTTTCCTATGGCTACACCTTC. Amino acids: CASIRTATVSYGYTF.

The V and J genes are TRBV7-2 and TRBJ2-7; either TRBD1 or TRBD2 may fit D (5 bases each). Trimming removed 5 bases at V and 3 bases at J, with 17 bases between. Germline V gives CDR1 SGHTA, CDR2 FQGNSA. The CDR3 covers 15 residues. For the CDR3, the DNA is TGTGCCAGCAGCCAACCGGGACCTGAGGGCTACGAGCAGTACTTC. Protein sequence: CASSQPGPEGYEQYF.